These T cell receptor beta chains were read from a single sample in a study of metastatic and nonmetastatic thyroid tumors. TCRdb reanalyzed the PCR reads with MiXCR. The sample yields about 5,200 clones, under 30% seen once. Sequenced input: adjacent normal tissue. These receptors originate from a female donor with papillary thyroid cancer or a benign thyroid nodule (not recorded which). Some clones in this sample may be carry-over from other donors' samples. The CDR3 runs from the conserved cysteine through the conserved F or W. D genes are given only for firm matches. Expanded clones are given a class, and other clones once, few, many or no size at all.

V gene: TRBV20-1; J gene: TRBJ2-7; D gene: TRBD1; clone size: few; CDR3 DNA: TGCAGTGCTGAATCCCGGGACAGGGGGAAGTACGAGCAGTACTTC; CDR3 protein: CSAESRDRGKYEQYF
V gene: TRBV20-1; J gene: TRBJ2-3; D gene: TRBD2; clone size: -; CDR3 DNA: TGCAGTCTCAAAACGCTGGGGAGGGGTACGCAGTATTTT; CDR3 protein: CSLKTLGRGTQYF
V gene: TRBV7-3; J gene: TRBJ1-1; D gene: TRBD1; clone size: medium-sized; CDR3 DNA: TGTGCCAGCAGCCCCGGGACAGGGTCTGAAGCTTTCTTT; CDR3 protein: CASSPGTGSEAFF
V gene: TRBV24-1; J gene: TRBJ1-1; D gene: -; clone size: large; CDR3 DNA: TGTGCCACCAGTGATCCGATGAACACTGAAGCTTTCTTT; CDR3 protein: CATSDPMNTEAFF
V gene: TRBV19; J gene: TRBJ1-2; D gene: -; clone size: once; CDR3 DNA: TGTGCCAGTAGTATAAGGCCGGTCAGGGGAAGCTATGGCTACACCTTC; CDR3 protein: CASSIRPVRGSYGYTF
V gene: TRBV3-1; J gene: TRBJ1-2; D gene: -; clone size: -; CDR3 DNA: TGTGCCAGCAGTCAAGACAGAAACTTCTATGGCTACACCTTC; CDR3 protein: CASSQDRNFYGYTF
V gene: TRBV13; J gene: TRBJ1-2; D gene: -; clone size: -; CDR3 DNA: TGTGCCAGCAGCCCCTCAACCTCTTTCTATGGCTACACCTTC; CDR3 protein: CASSPSTSFYGYTF
V gene: TRBV7-6; J gene: TRBJ2-2; D gene: -; clone size: many; CDR3 DNA: TGTGCCAGCAGCTTAGCGGAGGGCCCGGTCACCGGGGAGCTGTTTTTT; CDR3 protein: CASSLAEGPVTGELFF
V gene: TRBV9; J gene: TRBJ2-3; D gene: -; clone size: many; CDR3 DNA: TGTGCCAGCAGAGGGGGGGGCGACACAGATACGCAGTATTTT; CDR3 protein: CASRGGGDTDTQYF
V gene: TRBV30; J gene: TRBJ1-1; D gene: TRBD1; clone size: medium-sized; CDR3 DNA: TGTGCCTGGAGCGACAGGGGGGTCACTGAAGCTTTCTTT; CDR3 protein: CAWSDRGVTEAFF
V gene: TRBV6-1; J gene: TRBJ1-6; D gene: -; clone size: large; CDR3 DNA: TGTGCCACCACTTTTGGGGGAAATTCACCCCTCCACTTT; CDR3 protein: CATTFGGNSPLHF
V gene: TRBV6-1; J gene: TRBJ2-1; D gene: TRBD2; clone size: few; CDR3 DNA: TGTGCCAGCAGCGCTTGGGCGGGGGGTACCTACAATGAGCAGTTCTTC; CDR3 protein: CASSAWAGGTYNEQFF
V gene: TRBV5-8; J gene: TRBJ2-1; D gene: -; clone size: medium-sized; CDR3 DNA: TGTGCCAGCAGCCCGACCTGGGATGAGCAGTTCTTC; CDR3 protein: CASSPTWDEQFF
V gene: TRBV20-1; J gene: TRBJ1-1; D gene: -; clone size: -; CDR3 DNA: TGCAGTGCTAGGGCTGAACTAAACCGAGCTTTCTTT; CDR3 protein: CSARAELNRAFF
V gene: TRBV12-3/TRBV12-4; J gene: TRBJ2-7; D gene: -; clone size: medium-sized; CDR3 DNA: TGTGCCAGCAGTTTAGGGGGGGCCCTTACCTACGAGCAGTACTTC; CDR3 protein: CASSLGGALTYEQYF
V gene: TRBV12-3/TRBV12-4; J gene: TRBJ1-2; D gene: -; clone size: few; CDR3 DNA: TGTGCCAGCGTAAGAGCAGGACACGGCTATGGCTACACCTTC; CDR3 protein: CASVRAGHGYGYTF
V gene: TRBV2; J gene: TRBJ1-1; D gene: -; clone size: -; CDR3 DNA: TGTGCCAGCAGTTTTGGGGAAGCTTTCTTT; CDR3 protein: CASSFGEAFF
V gene: TRBV12-3/TRBV12-4; J gene: TRBJ1-1; D gene: -; clone size: medium-sized; CDR3 DNA: TGTGCCAGCAGTTTACGGTCTATGAACACTGAAGCTTTCTTT; CDR3 protein: CASSLRSMNTEAFF
V gene: TRBV5-8; J gene: TRBJ2-2; D gene: -; clone size: -; CDR3 DNA: TGTGCCAGCGTTGATCGAGGCTACACCGGGGAGCTGTTTTTT; CDR3 protein: CASVDRGYTGELFF
V gene: TRBV20-1; J gene: TRBJ2-1; D gene: -; clone size: -; CDR3 DNA: TGCAGTGCCACCCCTGGGGGGAATGAGCAGTTCTTC; CDR3 protein: CSATPGGNEQFF
V gene: TRBV19; J gene: TRBJ1-1; D gene: -; clone size: medium-sized; CDR3 DNA: TGTGCCAGTAGTGTCGTCTGGGCGCCCCTGGAGACTGAAGCTTTCTTT; CDR3 protein: CASSVVWAPLETEAFF
V gene: TRBV28; J gene: TRBJ1-2; D gene: -; clone size: few; CDR3 DNA: TGTGCCAGCAGTTTCCCAGAGTCACGAAACTATGGCTACACCTTC; CDR3 protein: CASSFPESRNYGYTF
V gene: TRBV29-1; J gene: TRBJ1-1; D gene: -; clone size: medium-sized; CDR3 DNA: TGCAGCGTTCAACCCCGGAACACTGAAGCTTTCTTT; CDR3 protein: CSVQPRNTEAFF
V gene: TRBV3-1; J gene: TRBJ2-3; D gene: TRBD1; clone size: medium-sized; CDR3 DNA: TGTGCCAGCAGCCCAAACAGGGGGAGCACAGATACGCAGTATTTT; CDR3 protein: CASSPNRGSTDTQYF
V gene: TRBV20-1; J gene: TRBJ2-7; D gene: TRBD1; clone size: -; CDR3 DNA: TGCAGTGCTAGTAATCCAGGGGGCGAATATACCCACGAGCAGTACTTC; CDR3 protein: CSASNPGGEYTHEQYF
V gene: TRBV5-4; J gene: TRBJ2-7; D gene: -; clone size: many; CDR3 DNA: TGTGCCAGCAGCTTGGGAGGGGGCTACGAGCAGTACTTC; CDR3 protein: CASSLGGGYEQYF
V gene: TRBV6-5; J gene: TRBJ2-1; D gene: -; clone size: -; CDR3 DNA: TGTGCCAACCTCCTTTCAGTGAATGAGAAATTCTTC; CDR3 protein: CANLLSVNEKFF
V gene: TRBV6-1; J gene: TRBJ1-1; D gene: -; clone size: -; CDR3 DNA: TGTGCGAGCCGGACCGCGAACACTGTAGCTTTCTTT; CDR3 protein: CASRTANTVAFF
V gene: TRBV2; J gene: TRBJ1-6; D gene: TRBD1; clone size: -; CDR3 DNA: TGTGCCAGCAGTGAATTTGGGACAGGGGGTAATTCACCCCTCCACTTT; CDR3 protein: CASSEFGTGGNSPLHF
V gene: TRBV28; J gene: TRBJ2-5; D gene: TRBD1; clone size: -; CDR3 DNA: TGTGCCAGCAGTTTATACCCGGACAGGGGCAGGGTAGAGACCCAGTACTTC; CDR3 protein: CASSLYPDRGRVETQYF
V gene: TRBV6-1; J gene: TRBJ2-1; D gene: -; clone size: -; CDR3 DNA: TGTGCCAGCAGTGAAGAGATGAGGACTTCGCCCTACAATGAGCAGTTCTTC; CDR3 protein: CASSEEMRTSPYNEQFF
V gene: TRBV4-3; J gene: TRBJ2-1; D gene: TRBD2; clone size: medium-sized; CDR3 DNA: TGCGCCAGCAGCCAAGATCTTGGCGGGAGGCTAAATGAGCAGTTCTTC; CDR3 protein: CASSQDLGGRLNEQFF
V gene: TRBV20-1; J gene: TRBJ2-2; D gene: -; clone size: once; CDR3 DNA: TGCAGTGCTAGAGATTTGATGCGGGGGCCGAACACCGGGGAGCTGTTTTTT; CDR3 protein: CSARDLMRGPNTGELFF
V gene: TRBV11-2; J gene: TRBJ1-2; D gene: -; clone size: -; CDR3 DNA: TGTGCCAGCAGCCAAGGGGGGACCGCGAACTATGGCTACACCTTC; CDR3 protein: CASSQGGTANYGYTF
V gene: TRBV7-2; J gene: TRBJ1-1; D gene: -; clone size: medium-sized; CDR3 DNA: TGTGCCAGCAGCGAGGGGACCCTAGGAGCTTTCTTT; CDR3 protein: CASSEGTLGAFF
V gene: TRBV12-3/TRBV12-4; J gene: TRBJ2-7; D gene: TRBD2; clone size: few; CDR3 DNA: TGTGCCAGCAGTCCAAGACTAGCGGGGGTCTACGAGCAGTACTTC; CDR3 protein: CASSPRLAGVYEQYF
V gene: TRBV7-6; J gene: TRBJ2-1; D gene: -; clone size: medium-sized; CDR3 DNA: TGTGCCAGCAGCTTAGGCAATGAGCAGTTCTTC; CDR3 protein: CASSLGNEQFF
V gene: TRBV29-1; J gene: TRBJ2-1; D gene: -; clone size: medium-sized; CDR3 DNA: TGCAGCGTCAATCGGGGCTACAATGAGCAGTTCTTC; CDR3 protein: CSVNRGYNEQFF
V gene: TRBV20-1; J gene: TRBJ2-7; D gene: TRBD2; clone size: -; CDR3 DNA: TGCAGTGCTACAGGACTAGCGGGCTACGAGCAGTACTTC; CDR3 protein: CSATGLAGYEQYF
V gene: TRBV28; J gene: TRBJ1-6; D gene: TRBD1; clone size: few; CDR3 DNA: TGTGCCAGCAGTCCAAGACAGGGGGCGCGAAATTCACCCCTCCACTTT; CDR3 protein: CASSPRQGARNSPLHF
V gene: TRBV10-1; J gene: TRBJ1-5; D gene: TRBD1; clone size: medium-sized; CDR3 DNA: TGCGCCAGCAGTCGGACAGGGGATCAGCCCCAGCATTTT; CDR3 protein: CASSRTGDQPQHF
V gene: TRBV30; J gene: TRBJ1-1; D gene: -; clone size: -; CDR3 DNA: TGTGCCTGGACCTACAGGAGCCTTTCGGTAATGAACACTGAAGCTTTCTTT; CDR3 protein: CAWTYRSLSVMNTEAFF
V gene: TRBV28; J gene: TRBJ1-1; D gene: -; clone size: few; CDR3 DNA: TGTGCCAGCAGCGGTGGGGGGGCGAACACTGAAGCTTTCTTT; CDR3 protein: CASSGGGANTEAFF
V gene: TRBV6-2/TRBV6-3; J gene: TRBJ1-5; D gene: -; clone size: -; CDR3 DNA: TGTGCCAGCAGTTACTCCCCCGACGGTGTGGGGCCCCAGCATTTT; CDR3 protein: CASSYSPDGVGPQHF
V gene: TRBV6-1; J gene: TRBJ1-6; D gene: -; clone size: -; CDR3 DNA: TGTGCCAGCACCGGGGGTTCCTATAATTCACCCCTCCACTTT; CDR3 protein: CASTGGSYNSPLHF
V gene: TRBV2; J gene: TRBJ2-1; D gene: TRBD2; clone size: medium-sized; CDR3 DNA: TGTGCCAGCAGCCCCCCCGGGGGGGCGGGTGCTGAGCAGTTCTTC; CDR3 protein: CASSPPGGAGAEQFF
V gene: TRBV30; J gene: TRBJ2-7; D gene: -; clone size: -; CDR3 DNA: TGTGCCTGGAGTGCGACTCTTCTCGAGCAGTACTTC; CDR3 protein: CAWSATLLEQYF
V gene: TRBV20-1; J gene: TRBJ2-1; D gene: -; clone size: -; CDR3 DNA: TGCAGTGCTAGAGCGGACTCAATGGGTTTACAAGTTGAGCAGTTCTTC; CDR3 protein: CSARADSMGLQVEQFF
V gene: TRBV5-8; J gene: TRBJ2-1; D gene: -; clone size: -; CDR3 DNA: TGTGCCAGCAGCTTTGAGACAGCTTACAATGAGCAGTTCTTC; CDR3 protein: CASSFETAYNEQFF
V gene: TRBV5-1; J gene: TRBJ2-1; D gene: -; clone size: medium-sized; CDR3 DNA: TGCGCCAGCAGCTTGTTAGGCAGGGGAGAGTACAATGAGCAGTTCTTC; CDR3 protein: CASSLLGRGEYNEQFF
V gene: TRBV11-2; J gene: TRBJ1-3; D gene: -; clone size: -; CDR3 DNA: TGTGCCAGCAGCCATGAGCCTGGAAACACCATATATTTT; CDR3 protein: CASSHEPGNTIYF
V gene: TRBV3-1; J gene: TRBJ2-1; D gene: -; clone size: many; CDR3 DNA: TGTGCCAGCAGCCGTGGGGGGGGGCGAAATGAGCAGTTCTTC; CDR3 protein: CASSRGGGRNEQFF
V gene: TRBV19; J gene: TRBJ1-2; D gene: -; clone size: medium-sized; CDR3 DNA: TGTGCCAGTATCGGACCGATAAACTATGGCTACACCTTC; CDR3 protein: CASIGPINYGYTF
V gene: TRBV10-3; J gene: TRBJ1-1; D gene: TRBD1; clone size: few; CDR3 DNA: TGTGCCATCAGCGCGGACAGGGGAGCTTTCTTT; CDR3 protein: CAISADRGAFF